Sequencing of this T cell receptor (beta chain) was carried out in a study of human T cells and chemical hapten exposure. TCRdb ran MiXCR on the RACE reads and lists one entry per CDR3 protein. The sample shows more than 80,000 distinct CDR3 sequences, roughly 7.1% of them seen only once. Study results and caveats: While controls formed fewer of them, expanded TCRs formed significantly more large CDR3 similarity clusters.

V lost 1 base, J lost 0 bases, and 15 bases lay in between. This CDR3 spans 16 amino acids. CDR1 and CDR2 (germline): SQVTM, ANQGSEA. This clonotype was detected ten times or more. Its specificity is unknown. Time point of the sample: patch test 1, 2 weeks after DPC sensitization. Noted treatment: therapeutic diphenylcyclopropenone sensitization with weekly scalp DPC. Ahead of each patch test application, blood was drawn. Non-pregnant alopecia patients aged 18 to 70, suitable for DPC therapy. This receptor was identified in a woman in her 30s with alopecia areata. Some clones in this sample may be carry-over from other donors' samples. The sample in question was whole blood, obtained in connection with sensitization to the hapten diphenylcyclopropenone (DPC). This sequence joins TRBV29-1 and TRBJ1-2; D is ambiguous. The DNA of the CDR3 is TGCAGCGTTGAAGTAGTCCAGCTTATGCCTAACTATGGCTACACCTTC. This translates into CSVEVVQLMPNYGYTF.